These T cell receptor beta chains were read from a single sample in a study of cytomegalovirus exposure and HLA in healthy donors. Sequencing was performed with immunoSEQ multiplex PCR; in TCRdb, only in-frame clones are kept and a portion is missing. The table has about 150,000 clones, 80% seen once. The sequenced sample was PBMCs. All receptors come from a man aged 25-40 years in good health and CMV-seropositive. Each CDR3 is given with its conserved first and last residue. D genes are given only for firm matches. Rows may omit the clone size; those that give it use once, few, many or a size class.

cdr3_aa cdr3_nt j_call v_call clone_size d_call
CASSQEEEMGREQFF TGTGCCAGCAGCCAAGAGGAGGAAATGGGTCGTGAGCAGTTCTTC TRBJ2-1 TRBV4-2 many NA
CASSSLRLAGGPSYNEQFF TGTGCCAGCAGCTCGCTCCGACTAGCGGGAGGGCCCTCCTACAATGAGCAGTTCTTC TRBJ2-1 TRBV7-9 NA TRBD2
CASSLGDSSYNEQFF TGTGCCAGCAGCTTAGGGGACAGCTCCTACAATGAGCAGTTCTTC TRBJ2-1 TRBV7-3 few TRBD1
CASREGLLYPGYTF TGTGCCAGCAGGGAAGGACTCCTTTATCCTGGCTACACCTTC TRBJ1-2 TRBV2 NA NA
CASSTSLGGKETQYF TGCGCCAGCAGCACCTCCCTTGGGGGGAAAGAGACCCAGTACTTC TRBJ2-5 TRBV5-1 NA NA
CASSLLGLEPETQYF TGTGCCAGCAGCTTACTTGGACTAGAGCCGGAGACCCAGTACTTC TRBJ2-5 TRBV7-6 NA TRBD2
CASSSGIPGLAGVLPEQYF TGCGCCAGCAGCTCAGGAATTCCGGGACTAGCGGGAGTTTTGCCCGAGCAGTACTTC TRBJ2-7 TRBV5-1 few TRBD2
CASSSLAKNIQYF TGTGCCAGCAGTTCCCTAGCCAAAAACATTCAGTACTTC TRBJ2-4 TRBV27 NA NA
CASSLLAGGSASTDTQYF TGTGCCAGCAGTTTATTAGCGGGAGGCTCGGCTAGCACAGATACGCAGTATTTT TRBJ2-3 TRBV27 NA TRBD2
CASSFAGGAFNGYTF TGTGCCAGCAGTTTCGCGGGGGGCGCCTTCAATGGCTACACCTTC TRBJ1-2 TRBV28 NA NA
CASSFVISGSSGANVLTF TGTGCCAGCAGCTTCGTTATTAGCGGGAGCTCTGGGGCCAACGTCCTGACTTTC TRBJ2-6 TRBV7-3 NA TRBD2
CASSQQGPGSYGYTF TGTGCCAGCAGTCAACAGGGACCGGGGAGCTATGGCTACACCTTC TRBJ1-2 TRBV27 NA NA
CASSLSTSGSSPGGLFF TGCGCCAGCAGCCTATCGACTAGCGGGTCAAGTCCCGGGGGGCTGTTTTTT TRBJ2-2 TRBV5-1 NA TRBD2
CASSLQGVSYNSPLHF TGTGCCAGCTCTCTCCAGGGGGTGTCCTATAATTCACCCCTCCACTTT TRBJ1-6 TRBV18 NA TRBD1
CASSPGTANTEAFF TGTGCCAGCAGTCCTGGGACAGCGAACACTGAAGCTTTCTTT TRBJ1-1 TRBV6-5 NA TRBD1
CASGSSRDEQYF TGTGCCAGCGGGAGCTCTCGGGACGAGCAGTACTTC TRBJ2-7 TRBV7-8 NA NA
CASSPHSTVPAVDTQYF TGTGCCAGCAGTCCCCACTCGACAGTCCCGGCGGTGGATACGCAGTATTTT TRBJ2-3 TRBV27 NA NA
CASSHYIGGGQGAFRDTGELFF TGTGCCAGCAGTCACTATATTGGGGGGGGACAGGGGGCTTTTCGGGACACCGGGGAGCTGTTTTTT TRBJ2-2 TRBV27 NA TRBD1
CASSPRTSGSGTPGDTQYF TGTGCCAGCAGCCCGCGGACTAGCGGGAGCGGGACCCCCGGAGATACGCAGTATTTT TRBJ2-3 TRBV7-6 NA TRBD2
CATSRTLAGKGETQYF TGTGCCACCAGCAGGACACTAGCGGGGAAGGGAGAGACCCAGTACTTC TRBJ2-5 TRBV15 NA TRBD2
CASSLRGEYNEQFF TGTGCCAGCAGTCTCAGGGGGGAGTACAATGAGCAGTTCTTC TRBJ2-1 TRBV28 NA NA
CASSFFDNEQFF TGTGCCAGCAGCTTTTTCGACAATGAGCAGTTCTTC TRBJ2-1 TRBV11-3 few NA
CASSEPGTLTSTDTQYF TGTGCCAGCAGTGAGCCCGGGACACTAACTAGCACAGATACGCAGTATTTT TRBJ2-3 TRBV25-1 NA NA
CASILPGGPSDTQYF TGTGCCAGCATCTTACCGGGAGGTCCCTCGGATACGCAGTATTTT TRBJ2-3 TRBV5-8 NA TRBD2
CASSVMGQGYTGELFF TGTGCCAGCAGCGTTATGGGACAGGGATACACCGGGGAGCTGTTTTTT TRBJ2-2 TRBV9 NA TRBD1
CASSPELTSGYEQYF TGTGCCAGCAGCCCGGAATTGACTAGCGGCTACGAGCAGTACTTC TRBJ2-7 TRBV7-9 once TRBD2
CASSLGGLAGGVAKNIQYF TGTGCCAGCAGCTTAGGGGGACTAGCGGGAGGGGTGGCCAAAAACATTCAGTACTTC TRBJ2-4 TRBV7-9 NA TRBD2
CASRSALGSWNTEAFF TGTGCCAGCAGATCAGCCTTGGGCAGTTGGAACACTGAAGCTTTCTTT TRBJ1-1 TRBV28 NA NA
CASSHSGMITDTQYF TGTGCCAGCAGTCATAGCGGGATGATCACAGATACGCAGTATTTT TRBJ2-3 TRBV11-2 NA TRBD2
CASSPRDRGTDTQYF TGTGCCAGTAGTCCAAGGGACAGGGGCACAGATACGCAGTATTTT TRBJ2-3 TRBV19 NA TRBD1
CASSPDRGYEQYF TGTGCCAGCAGTCCCGACAGGGGCTACGAGCAGTACTTC TRBJ2-7 TRBV7-2 once TRBD1
CASSQRGTNTGELFF TGTGCCAGCAGTCAGCGGGGTACGAACACCGGGGAGCTGTTTTTT TRBJ2-2 TRBV27 NA TRBD2
CASSSTDTQYF TGTGCCAGCAGCTCCACAGATACGCAGTATTTT TRBJ2-3 TRBV6-5 few NA
CASSRTRGTDTQYF TGTGCCAGCTCTCGGACTAGGGGCACAGATACGCAGTATTTT TRBJ2-3 TRBV18 NA TRBD2
CASSEPPAPGNEQFF TGTGCCAGCAGCGAACCCCCCGCTCCGGGCAATGAGCAGTTCTTC TRBJ2-1 TRBV7-9 few NA
CASSYGSTGELFF TGTGCCAGCAGTTACGGGAGCACCGGGGAGCTGTTTTTT TRBJ2-2 TRBV6-6 few NA
CASSEGGLRQPQHF TGTGCCAGCAGTGAAGGAGGCCTTAGACAGCCCCAGCATTTT TRBJ1-5 TRBV6-1 NA NA
CASSYSAGGREQYF TGTGCCAGCAGTTACTCAGCGGGAGGGCGTGAGCAGTACTTC TRBJ2-7 TRBV6-6 NA TRBD2
CASQRAGGTEAFF TGTGCCAGCCAGCGGGCAGGGGGCACTGAAGCTTTCTTT TRBJ1-1 TRBV2 NA TRBD1
CASSPSSLALETQYF TGTGCCAGCAGTCCCTCTAGTTTAGCGCTAGAGACCCAGTACTTC TRBJ2-5 TRBV6-6 NA NA
CASSIQNRGTYEQYF TGTGCCAGTAGTATTCAAAACAGGGGAACCTACGAGCAGTACTTC TRBJ2-7 TRBV19 once TRBD1
CASRTIAGAGETQYF TGTGCCAGCAGGACCATAGCGGGAGCGGGGGAGACCCAGTACTTC TRBJ2-5 TRBV6-1 NA TRBD2